This T cell receptor beta chain was sequenced in a study of siplizumab effects on memory and regulatory T cells. Study results and limitations: There appeared to be greater diversity in naive T cells than in memory cells, and naive T cells seemed major contributors to the alloresponse. Alloreactive sequences tracing back to unstimulated CD4+ memory cells fell significantly with siplizumab. No naive or memory phenotype could be assigned to roughly 75-97% of proliferating clones.

V was pared by 3 bases and J by 3 bases, with 4 bases of the junction left unmatched. The CDR3 loop spans 15 amino acids. Germline V CDR1 and CDR2: SGHTA, FQGTGA. Clones were sequenced by immunoSEQ multiplex PCR, and TCRdb holds only the in-frame ones, with some missing. The sample contains 100,000 or so clones, 75% to 95% of which appear only once. On this clone: Its cognate antigen is unknown.

This chain uses TRBV7-3 with TRBJ1-1, with TRBD1 matching 10 bases. The sample was CD4+ T cells sorted from blood. This TCR came from a human donor in good health. Some clones in this sample may be carry-over from other donors' samples. The CDR3 coding sequence is TGTGCCAGCAGCTTGACAGGGGGCGGGTACACTGAAGCTTTCTTT. It translates to CASSLTGGGYTEAFF.